This T cell receptor (beta chain) appears in the sequencing data of a study of CD8 T cells in ankylosing spondylitis. This clonotype came up a few times. Antigen unknown. Study-wide points: There was reportedly significant enrichment of clones that were disease-linked in matched ankylosing spondylitis synovial fluid. In synovial fluid and blood from reactive arthritis, some motif variants were previously reported.

The V and J ends lost 4 bases and 4 bases, in that order; junction bases with no gene match: 4. From germline, CDR1 is SGHVS and CDR2 FNYEAQ. The CDR3 contains 15 residues. TCR beta libraries were made by quantitative 5'-RACE with molecular barcodes. TCRdb re-analysed the 5' RACE reads in MiXCR, keeping a single row per CDR3 protein. The sample contains about 27,000 distinct CDR3 sequences, roughly 8.6% of which appear only once. What was sequenced was blood. The sequence was collected from a male donor with ankylosing spondylitis or in good health (not recorded which). This chain uses TRBV7-6 with TRBJ2-3; 11 bases fit TRBD2. The CDR3 DNA reads as TGTGCCAGCAGCTCTCTAGCGGGAGGTCCAGATACGCAGTATTTT. The encoded protein is CASSSLAGGPDTQYF.